This TCR beta chain stems from a study of blood T cell repertoires in COVID-19. TCRdb's copy holds only in-frame clones and misses some; the assay was immunoSEQ multiplex PCR. The sample consists of 100,000 to 120,000 clones, around four fifths of them appearing once. The CDR3 covers 14 residues. The germline gives CDR1 SNHLY, CDR2 FYNNEI. With 6 bases clipped from V and 7 bases from J, the junction kept 8 bases outside the gene matches. The sample consisted of peripheral blood. The J gene is TRBJ1-2, the V gene TRBV2; 10 bases are shared with TRBD1. The TCR was taken from a middle-aged woman with acute or convalescent COVID-19. CDR3 bases: TGTGCCAGCAGATTAAGGGACAGGGGAGGTGGCTACACCTTC. Its translation is CASRLRDRGGGYTF.